This T cell receptor beta chain came from a study of long-term antiretroviral therapy in people with HIV. With survey level as its setting, the immunoSEQ assay was v3.0. TCRdb's copy holds only in-frame clones and misses some; the assay was immunoSEQ multiplex PCR. The sample consists of tens of thousands of clones, 93% of them appearing once. The CDR3 is 14 amino acids. Trimming pared 4 bases from V and 1 base from J, leaving 12 bases between. CDR1 and CDR2 from the germline V gene are SGHNT and YYREEE (reference sequence). The starting material was unsorted PBMCs, obtained 6.2 years after starting antiretroviral therapy. The gene calls are TRBV5-4 and TRBJ2-7, with a possible D match to TRBD2 (5 bases). The TCR sequence derives from a man aged 40-49 years with HIV. The CDR3 DNA follows: TGTGCCAGCAGCGCGCCTAGCAAGTCCTACGAGCAGTACTTC. Protein product: CASSAPSKSYEQYF.